The 9 T cell receptor beta chains in this list originate from one sample, sequenced in a study of T-cell reconstitution after alpha-beta-depleted transplantation in children (dated by TCRdb to about 2016). The library was produced with PCR. The instrument given in TCRdb is Illumina HiSeq 2500. Molecular barcoding was employed in the preparation of TCR libraries, with unique molecular identifiers being used to normalize TCRbeta repertoire quantification. Clones were called with MiXCR by TCRdb after fastp trimmed the public reads at Q25, and only in-frame beta chains were retained. Rows matching on CDR3 protein sequence are summarized as one entry with the most common DNA and genes. In this sample the table shows 350,000 to 450,000 distinct CDR3 sequences, less than 15% of which occur a single time. The ten largest account for roughly 4.5% of the sample. Sample: PBMCs, taken from the stem cell graft. These receptors were obtained from a human donor who donated a stem cell graft to a child with Fanconi anemia.

The V and J genes are TRBV5-1 and TRBJ1-4; 7 positions match TRBD1. V lost 0 bases, J lost 10 bases, and 12 bases stayed unmatched. CDR1 and CDR2 (germline): SGHRS, YFSETQ. The CDR3 spans 16 residues. The CDR3 DNA reads TGCGCCAGCAGCTTGGAAACGCGGACAGGACCACGAAAACTGTTTTTT. This encodes CASSLETRTGPRKLFF.

The genes are TRBV4-2 and TRBJ1-3, with D tentatively TRBD1 (5 bases). This CDR3 comprises 16 residues. CDR1 and CDR2 (germline): LGHNA, YNFKEQ. V was trimmed by 0 bases and J by 3 bases, leaving 12 bases between them. Here the CDR3 DNA reads TGTGCCAGCAGCCAAGATAGAGGGGTTATTGGAAACACCATATATTTT. It is translated as CASSQDRGVIGNTIYF.

V gene TRBV10-3 combines with J gene TRBJ2-3, with D perhaps matching TRBD1 or TRBD2 (5 bases each). Looked up from germline, CDR1 is ENHRY and CDR2 is SYGVKD. The V and J ends lost 11 bases and 0 bases respectively, with 9 bases between them. The CDR3 length is 12 residues. CDR3 in amino acids: CALRDSTDTQYF. Here the CDR3 DNA reads TGTGCCCTCCGGGACAGCACAGATACGCAGTATTTT.

Concerning this clonotype itself: An end of the junction differs from the germline gene, which may be a read error. V gene TRBV27 combines with J gene TRBJ2-1; D might be TRBD2 (6 bases). The CDR3 has 17 amino acids. The germline V gene encodes CDR1 MNHEY and CDR2 SMNVEV (reference sequence). CDR3 sequence: CAISYLGLPTSYNEQFF. The CDR3 DNA sequence: TGTGCCATCAGTTACCTCGGACTACCCACCTCCTACAATGAGCAGTTCTTC.

The sample holds many counts of this clonotype. V usage is TRBV15 and J usage is TRBJ2-3, with 11 nucleotides matching TRBD1. The CDR3 totals 16 residues. Germline CDR1 LNHNV, CDR2 YYDKDF (reference sequence). Germline trimming cut 4 bases from V and 4 bases from J; bases unmatched to any gene: 7. The CDR3 DNA follows: TGTGCCACCAGCACTCACGCGGGACAGGGGGCAGATACGCAGTATTTT. Translation: CATSTHAGQGADTQYF.

The rearrangement uses TRBV15 and TRBJ2-2, with D tentatively TRBD1 (5 bases). Germline V gene sequence: CDR1 LNHNV, CDR2 YYDKDF (reference sequence). V was pared by 3 bases and J by 5 bases, with 16 bases between. The CDR3 contains 16 residues. The CDR3 DNA follows: TGTGCCACCAGCAGCCCGCCAGGGATTCGAACCGGGGAGCTGTTTTTT. It codes for CATSSPPGIRTGELFF. Filled out from reference TRBV15 and TRBJ2-2, the complete variable domain reads DAMVIQNPRYQVTQFGKPVTLSCSQTLNHNVMYWYQQKSSQAPKLLFHYYDKDFNNEADTPDNFQSRRPNTSFCFLDIRSPGLGDTAMYLCATSSPPGIRTGELFFGEGSRLTVL.

This clonotype was recorded many times. The chain is built from TRBV12-3 or TRBV12-4 and TRBJ2-7; 9 bases are shared with TRBD1. This CDR3 contains 15 residues. The trim removed 5 bases at V and 2 bases at J, leaving 7 bases unmatched. CDR3 DNA: TGTGCCAGCAGTATTGGGACAGGGCCTCCCTACGAGCAGTACTTC. It codes for CASSIGTGPPYEQYF.

The chain is built from TRBV20-1 and TRBJ1-1; D gene unclear. The length of the CDR3 is 13 residues. The germline V gene has CDR1 DFQATT and CDR2 SNEGSKA (reference sequence). The V and J ends lost 0 bases and 1 base respectively, with 6 bases between them. CDR3 amino acids: CSARDLKNTEAFF. CDR3 sequence (DNA): TGCAGTGCTAGAGATCTAAAGAACACTGAAGCTTTCTTT.

This clonotype was counted between two and nine times. V gene TRBV4-3 combines with J gene TRBJ1-1, with TRBD1 matching 10 bases. The CDR3 is made up of 15 amino acids. The germline CDR1 and CDR2 sequences are LGHNA and YSLEER. J lost 4 bases, V lost 0 bases, and 2 bases had no gene match. The CDR3 spells CASSQDRTGGTEAFF. In nucleotides, the CDR3 is TGCGCCAGCAGCCAAGATAGGACAGGGGGCACTGAAGCTTTCTTT.